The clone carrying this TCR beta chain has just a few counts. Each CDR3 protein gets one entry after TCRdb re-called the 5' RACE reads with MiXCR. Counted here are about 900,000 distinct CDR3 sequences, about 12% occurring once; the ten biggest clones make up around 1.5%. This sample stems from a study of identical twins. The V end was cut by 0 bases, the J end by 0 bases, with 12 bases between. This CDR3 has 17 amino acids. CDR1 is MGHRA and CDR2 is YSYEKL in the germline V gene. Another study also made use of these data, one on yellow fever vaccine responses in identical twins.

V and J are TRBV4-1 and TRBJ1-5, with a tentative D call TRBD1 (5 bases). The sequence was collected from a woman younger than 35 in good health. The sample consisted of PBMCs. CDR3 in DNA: TGCGCCAGCAGCCAAGAGCGGGGACTGAATAGCAATCAGCCCCAGCATTTT. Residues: CASSQERGLNSNQPQHF.